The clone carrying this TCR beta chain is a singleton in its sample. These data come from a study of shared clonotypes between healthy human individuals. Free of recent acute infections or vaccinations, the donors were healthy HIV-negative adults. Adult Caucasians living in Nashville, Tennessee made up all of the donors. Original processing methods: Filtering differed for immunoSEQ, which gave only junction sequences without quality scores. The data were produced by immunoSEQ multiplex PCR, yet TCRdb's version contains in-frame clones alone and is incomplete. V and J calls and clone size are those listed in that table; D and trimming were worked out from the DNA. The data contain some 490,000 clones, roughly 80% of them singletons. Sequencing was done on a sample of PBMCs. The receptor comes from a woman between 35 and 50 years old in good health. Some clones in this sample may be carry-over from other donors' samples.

The CDR3 DNA reads TGTGCCAGCAGTTTAGAGGGACAGGGCTACAATGAGCAGTTCTTC. Protein sequence: CASSLEGQGYNEQFF. The gene calls are TRBV27 and TRBJ2-1; 9 bases align to TRBD1. This CDR3 is 15 amino acids long. Trimming removed 2 bases from V and 3 bases from J; junction bases left unmatched: 2. Germline lookup yields CDR1 MNHEY and CDR2 SMNVEV (reference sequence).